The sample holds many counts of the clone carrying this T cell receptor (beta chain). Its specificity is unknown. Patients underwent thyroid surgery, and none had received any treatment before it. In the source study's methods: To classify distant metastasis in papillary thyroid cancer, a model was built from CDR3 differences across clinicopathological groups. TCRdb re-called clones via MiXCR from the PCR reads. The V and J calls were determined by TCRdb, not by the authors. The sample includes over 30,000 clones, about 29% of them seen just once. This record belongs to a study of metastatic and nonmetastatic thyroid tumors. For the study at large: Malignant and benign thyroid patients had repertoires compared in peripheral blood and tumor or nodule tissue.

This CDR3 region has 16 residues. The trim removed 3 bases at V and 6 bases at J, leaving 14 bases unmatched. Germline loops: CDR1 DFQATT, CDR2 SNEGSKA (reference sequence). Regarding the study as a whole: The study reportedly found significantly higher TCR beta diversity in malignant thyroid tumors than benign nodules, in blood and tumor.

The origin of this receptor is a female donor with papillary thyroid cancer or a benign thyroid nodule (not recorded which). Some clones in this sample may be carry-over from other donors' samples. Material: blood. This sequence joins TRBV20-1 and TRBJ2-3; 8 bases match TRBD2. CDR3 in amino acids: CSASKPGSGRLDTQYF. The CDR3 coding sequence is TGCAGTGCTAGTAAGCCCGGCAGCGGGAGATTGGATACGCAGTATTTT.